The T cell receptor (beta chain) described here comes from a study of cytomegalovirus exposure and HLA in healthy donors. Study-wide findings and caveats: The authors later found most CMV-associated TCR beta chains appeared HLA-restricted. The study recorded about 150 TCR beta chains that were cytomegalovirus-associated.

Germline V gene sequence: CDR1 MNHNS, CDR2 SASEGT. CDR3 length equals 12 residues. V dropped 8 bases and J dropped 6 bases, with 12 bases sitting between them. In the case of this clone: The antigen remains undetermined.

Primers for the PCR totalled 60 Vbeta and 13 Jbeta. Libraries were prepared by immunoSEQ multiplex PCR; TCRdb keeps only in-frame clonotypes and omits some of them. Of around 180,000 clones detected, around 80% appear once; the ten largest clones hold approximately 0.7%. Sequenced sample: PBMCs. This chain joins TRBV6-1 and TRBJ2-3, with D unresolved. The clonotype originates from a woman in her forties in good health and CMV-seronegative. The CDR3 DNA reads TGTGCCAGCGAGAATATGGTTGATACGCAGTATTTT. Protein: CASENMVDTQYF.